These 16 T cell receptor beta chains came from one sample sequenced in a study of shared clonotypes between healthy human individuals. Clones were sequenced by immunoSEQ multiplex PCR, and TCRdb holds only the in-frame ones, with some missing. The profile shows hundreds of thousands of clones, around 78% of them singletons. The material sequenced was memory CD4+ T cells sorted from blood. Subset of the sample: CD45RA-negative fraction. Receptors originate from a woman aged 30 to 39 in good health.

The chain links TRBV5-8 to TRBJ2-5; D is possibly TRBD1 (5 bases). V lost 0 bases and J lost 7, with 13 bases in between. The CDR3 loop spans 14 amino acids. Per the germline V gene, CDR1 is SGHTS and CDR2 is YDEGEE. CDR3 sequence: CASSLGHRSGTQYF. The CDR3 DNA reads TGTGCCAGCAGCTTGGGCCACAGGTCGGGGACCCAGTACTTC.

V gene TRBV9 combines with J gene TRBJ2-1; D remains unclear. This CDR3 has 15 residues. The germline V gene encodes CDR1 SGDLS and CDR2 YYNGEE. The V and J ends lost 4 bases and 7 bases respectively, with 18 bases between them. In DNA form, the CDR3 reads TGTGCCAGCAGCCCTACAAACCGGCCCGTGAATGAGCAGTTCTTC. Residues: CASSPTNRPVNEQFF.

The chain uses TRBV11-2 and TRBJ1-3, with D hard to call. The CDR3 sequence is 14 residues long. Trimming left V 6 bases short and J 2 bases short, with 11 bases between. Germline V gives CDR1 SGHAT, CDR2 FQNNGV. Here the CDR3 DNA reads TGTGCCAGCAGTCAGTCGGGGACTGGAAACACCATATATTTT. It specifies CASSQSGTGNTIYF.

The rearrangement uses TRBV4-1 and TRBJ2-7; 10 bases agree with TRBD2. The junction had 9 bases not matched to a gene; V was cut back by 2 bases and J by 5 bases. Germline V CDR1 and CDR2: MGHRA, YSYEKL. This CDR3 is 16 amino acids long. The CDR3 DNA is TGCGCCAGCAGCCAAAAACCGACGCTAGCGGGAGACGAGCAGTACTTC. Translation gives CASSQKPTLAGDEQYF.

The rearrangement uses TRBV5-1 and TRBJ2-2; 10 bases align to TRBD2. J was trimmed by 5 bases and V by 7 bases; bases with no gene match: 11. The CDR3 sequence is 16 residues long. Germline V gives CDR1 SGHRS, CDR2 YFSETQ. The CDR3 loop is CASSPSGSSYTGELFF. The CDR3 DNA reads TGCGCCAGCTCCCCTAGCGGGAGTTCGTATACCGGGGAGCTGTTTTTT.

This clone was recorded a few times. In nucleotides, the CDR3 is TGTGCCAGTAGGCCCCGGACGGTGACAGATACGCAGTATTTT. Its translation is CASRPRTVTDTQYF. The J gene is TRBJ2-3, the V gene TRBV19; D unclear. This CDR3 is built from 14 residues. Germline V lookup: CDR1 LNHDA, CDR2 SQIVND (reference sequence). The V end lost 6 bases, the J end lost 3 bases, and 13 bases lay between the germline ends.

This chain connects TRBV9 to TRBJ2-1; D is tentatively TRBD1 or TRBD2 (5 bases each). Germline CDR1 reads SGDLS; CDR2 reads YYNGEE. The CDR3 has 13 amino acids. The V gene lost 4 bases and the J gene lost 5 bases, with 10 bases spanning the gap. CDR3 DNA: TGTGCCAGCAGCCCGGGACCGCACAATGAGCAGTTCTTC. Translating it yields CASSPGPHNEQFF.

The gene calls are TRBV5-1 and TRBJ2-4, with D perhaps TRBD1 (6 bases). The V and J ends lost 4 bases and 8 bases respectively, with 16 bases between them. CDR3 length equals 14 residues. The germline CDR1 and CDR2 sequences are SGHRS and YFSETQ. This CDR3 reads CASSLGHEIDIQYF. CDR3 bases: TGCGCCAGCAGCCTGGGACACGAGATAGACATTCAGTACTTC.

The genes are TRBV7-2 and TRBJ1-4, with TRBD1 matching 11 bases. Unmatched junction bases numbered 3, after V lost 0 bases and J lost 6 bases. This CDR3 has 16 amino acids. Germline loops: CDR1 SGHTA, CDR2 FQGNSA. The CDR3 loop is CASSLAGTGGDEKLFF. The CDR3 DNA reads as TGTGCCAGCAGCTTAGCGGGGACAGGGGGTGATGAAAAACTGTTTTTT.

The gene calls are TRBV29-1 and TRBJ2-2; 10 bases are shared with TRBD2. In germline, CDR1 is SQVTM, CDR2 ANQGSEA. The trim removed 5 bases at V and 3 bases at J, leaving 3 bases unmatched. The CDR3 is made up of 14 amino acids. The CDR3 region has the DNA TGCAGCGTTAGTCTAGCGGGAGACACCGGGGAGCTGTTTTTT. Amino acids: CSVSLAGDTGELFF.

The rearrangement uses TRBV28 and TRBJ2-3, with D unresolved. V was cut by 10 bases and J by 0 bases, with 20 bases left in between. The CDR3 length is 16 residues. From germline, CDR1 is MDHEN and CDR2 SYDVKM. Here the CDR3 DNA reads TGTGCCACTACGACCGCAAGCGCCGCAAGCACAGATACGCAGTATTTT. Its translation is CATTTASAASTDTQYF.

V usage is TRBV14 and J usage is TRBJ2-7, with a weak D call TRBD1 (6 bases). The CDR3 loop spans 15 amino acids. In germline, CDR1 is SGHDN, CDR2 FVKESK. V lost 4 bases, J lost 1 base, and 14 bases lay in between. This chain's CDR3 is CASSPRTALSYEQYF. DNA of the CDR3: TGTGCCAGCAGCCCTAGGACAGCGCTTTCCTACGAGCAGTACTTC.

This clone was counted only a few times. V gene TRBV19 combines with J gene TRBJ2-1; maybe TRBD1 (5 bases). The CDR3 spans 14 residues. V was shortened by 10 bases and J by 0 bases, with 13 bases between the two germline ends. CDR1 is LNHDA, CDR2 SQIVND, per germline (reference sequence). This chain's CDR3 is CANLKGFSYNEQFF. CDR3 in DNA: TGTGCCAATCTTAAGGGGTTCTCCTACAATGAGCAGTTCTTC.

The J gene is TRBJ2-1, the V gene TRBV7-2, with a tentative D call TRBD1 (6 bases). V was shortened by 4 bases and J by 1 base, with 11 bases between the two germline ends. Germline V gene sequence: CDR1 SGHTA, CDR2 FQGNSA. The CDR3 loop spans 15 amino acids. CDR3: CASSSTRGSYNEQFF. Written as DNA, the CDR3 is TGTGCCAGCAGCTCAACTAGGGGGTCCTACAATGAGCAGTTCTTC.

CDR3 protein: CASRADPSYEQYF. The DNA for the CDR3 is TGTGCCAGCAGAGCGGATCCCTCCTACGAGCAGTACTTC. V is TRBV28 and J is TRBJ2-7; TRBD2 is a possible D gene (5 bases). V was clipped by 6 bases and J by 0 bases, with 9 bases between them. This CDR3 contains 13 residues. Looked up from germline, CDR1 is MDHEN and CDR2 is SYDVKM. Drawing the rest from reference TRBV28 and TRBJ2-7, the complete variable domain is DVKVTQSSRYLVKRTGEKVFLECVQDMDHENMFWYRQDPGLGLRLIYFSYDVKMKEKGDIPEGYSVSREKKERFSLILESASTNQTSMYLCASRADPSYEQYFGPGTRLTVT.

This rearrangement joins TRBV5-4 to TRBJ2-1, with D maybe TRBD2 (6 bases). The CDR3 consists of 17 residues. Trimming removed 1 base from V and 2 bases from J, with 16 bases in between. Germline lookup yields CDR1 SGHNT and CDR2 YYREEE (reference sequence). The CDR3 DNA reads as TGTGCCAGCAGCTTGAAGTACGGGGGACCACCCTACAATGAGCAGTTCTTC. Residues: CASSLKYGGPPYNEQFF.